The 30 T cell receptor beta chains reported below all come from one sample, sequenced in a study of metastatic and nonmetastatic thyroid tumors. Thyroid surgery had not been preceded by any treatment in any patient. TCRdb called clones again from the PCR reads with MiXCR. The sample lists about 45,000 clones, less than 5% occurring once. Specimen: blood. Receptors originate from a female donor with papillary thyroid cancer or a benign thyroid nodule (not recorded which). Some clones in this sample may be carry-over from other donors' samples.

This clone has ten or more counts. One end of the junction fails to match germline, which may point to a read error. The sample holds other DNA sequences that translate to the same CDR3. The chain recombines TRBV6-1 with TRBJ1-1; 8 bases are a match to TRBD1. CDR3 size: 17 residues. From germline, CDR1 is MNHNS and CDR2 SASEGT. The CDR3 region is CASSEAMTGAMNTEAFF. The CDR3 nucleotides are TGCGCCAGCAGTGAAGCAATGACAGGGGCCATGAACACTGAAGCTTTCTTT.

V gene TRBV7-2 combines with J gene TRBJ2-1; TRBD2 is a possible D gene (6 bases). The germline V gene encodes CDR1 SGHTA and CDR2 FQGNSA. Trimming took 5 bases from V and 7 from J, leaving 21 bases between them. This CDR3 is 16 amino acids long. The CDR3 DNA reads TGTGCCAGCAGCAAGAAGGCTTGGAGGGTGTATAATGAGCAGTTCTTC. This encodes CASSKKAWRVYNEQFF. The complete variable domain, with remaining parts taken from reference TRBV7-2 and TRBJ2-1, reads GAGVSQSPSNKVTEKGKDVELRCDPISGHTALYWYRQSLGQGLEFLIYFQGNSAPDKSGLPSDRFSAERTGGSVSTLTIQRTQQEDSAVYLCASSKKAWRVYNEQFFGPGTRLTVL.

This clone has a handful of counts. This sequence joins TRBV6-5 and TRBJ2-2, with D perhaps given as TRBD1 or TRBD2 (6 bases each). This CDR3 has 15 residues. Germline CDR1 and CDR2: MNHEY and SVGAGI. Trimming removed 0 bases at V and 8 bases at J, with 13 bases between. DNA for the CDR3: TGTGCCAGCAGTTACTCGAAGGGGGGCAAGGGGGAGCTGTTTTTT. Translated, it gives CASSYSKGGKGELFF.

This clone occurred many times. The chain employs TRBV30 and TRBJ2-2, with TRBD1 matching over 7 bases. This CDR3 is 13 amino acids long. Trimming removed 3 bases from V and 8 bases from J; junction bases left unmatched: 6. Germline values: CDR1 GTSNPN, CDR2 SVGIG (reference sequence). In DNA, the CDR3 is TGTGCCTGGAGCCTGGAACAGGGGGGGGAGCTGTTTTTT. This gives the protein CAWSLEQGGELFF.

This clone was picked up many times. The genes are TRBV4-1 and TRBJ1-5; possibly TRBD1 for D (5 bases). Trimming cost V 0 bases and J 2 bases, with 11 bases left between them. The CDR3 has 16 residues. In germline, CDR1 is MGHRA, CDR2 YSYEKL. The chain's CDR3 is CASSQDRGVRNQPQHF. The CDR3 nucleotides read TGCGCCAGCAGCCAAGATCGAGGGGTACGCAATCAGCCCCAGCATTTT.

This clone showed up many times. The chain links TRBV4-2 to TRBJ2-1; no clear D. This CDR3 has 16 amino acids. The germline gives CDR1 LGHNA, CDR2 YNFKEQ. V was clipped by 0 bases and J by 3 bases, with 12 bases between them. The CDR3 sequence: CASSQDWPESYNEQFF. CDR3 in DNA: TGTGCCAGCAGCCAAGATTGGCCAGAGAGCTACAATGAGCAGTTCTTC.

The chain recombines TRBV6-1 with TRBJ1-4; tentative D call: TRBD1 (5 bases). Per the germline V gene, CDR1 is MNHNS and CDR2 is SASEGT. The CDR3 is 12 amino acids. V dropped 7 bases and J dropped 11 bases, with 14 bases sitting between them. The CDR3 DNA reads TGTGCCAGCATATCGACAGTGGACAAACTGTTTTTT. It is translated as CASISTVDKLFF.

This clone was picked up many times. This chain connects TRBV11-1 to TRBJ2-1, with 9 bases matching TRBD2. The CDR3 runs 14 residues. CDR1 and CDR2 from the germline V gene are SGHAT and FQDESV (reference sequence). V lost 6 bases, J lost 8 bases, and 8 bases stayed unmatched. The CDR3 nucleotides read TGTGCCAGCAGGAATGTAGCGGGAGACCATGAGCAGTTCTTC. It yields the protein CASRNVAGDHEQFF.

A few counts support this clone. One base away lies a much larger clone, so this may be a sequencing read error. This specimen includes other DNA sequences encoding the same CDR3. This rearrangement joins TRBV13 to TRBJ1-1, with no clear D. Looked up from germline, CDR1 is PRHDT and CDR2 is FYEKMQ (reference sequence). The length of the CDR3 is 14 residues. Trimming cost V 3 bases and J 5 bases, with 13 bases left between them. CDR3 coding DNA: TGTGCCAGCAGCTTGGTTAGGACTCGTACTGAAGCTTTCTTT. Its protein is CASSLVRTRTEAFF.

This clone has ten or more counts. The chain employs TRBV13 and TRBJ1-1, with D hard to call. Germline V gives CDR1 PRHDT, CDR2 FYEKMQ (reference sequence). Trimming shortened V by 3 bases and J by 6 bases, and 11 bases separated the two germline ends. The CDR3 totals 13 residues. Here the CDR3 reads CASSLTLVAEAFF. CDR3 sequence (DNA): TGTGCCAGCAGCTTGACATTGGTCGCTGAAGCTTTCTTT.

Ten or more counts support this clone. The chain couples TRBV20-1 to TRBJ2-5; TRBD2 matches 10 bases. Germline V gene data show CDR1 as DFQATT and CDR2 as SNEGSKA (reference sequence). The CDR3 length is 15 residues. The ends lost 2 bases at V and 5 bases at J; junction bases unmatched: 8. CDR3 bases: TGCAGTGCTAGAAACCTAGCGGGGGAGCTTGAGACCCAGTACTTC. This translates into CSARNLAGELETQYF.

By sample fraction, this clone is medium-sized. For the CDR3, the DNA is TGTGCCAGCAGTGTCTCCGGGACGGGTAACTATGGCTACACCTTC. Protein sequence: CASSVSGTGNYGYTF. V is TRBV6-1 and J is TRBJ1-2, with D maybe TRBD1 (5 bases). V was shortened by 4 bases and J by 1 base, with 13 bases between the two germline ends. The CDR3 runs to 15 residues. Germline V CDR1 and CDR2: MNHNS, SASEGT.

This clone showed up many times. This chain links TRBV11-3 with TRBJ2-2; 11 bases agree with TRBD2. The CDR3 consists of 15 residues. The trim removed 5 bases at V and 6 bases at J, leaving 5 bases unmatched. CDR1 is SGHNT and CDR2 is YENEEA in the germline V gene. In DNA form, the CDR3 reads TGTGCCAGCAGCATTCCGGGACTAGCGGCCGGGGAGCTGTTTTTT. It codes for CASSIPGLAAGELFF.

This clone was counted at least ten times. The rearrangement links TRBV12-3 or TRBV12-4 to TRBJ2-2; 13 nucleotides align to TRBD2. J gave up 6 bases and V 5 bases, and 9 bases lay outside the gene matches. The CDR3 sequence is 17 residues long. CDR3 nucleotides: TGTGCCAGCAGTGGACTAGCGGGAGAAACGAGACCCGGGGAGCTGTTTTTT. Its protein is CASSGLAGETRPGELFF.

V and J are TRBV5-1 and TRBJ2-1, with 9 positions matching TRBD1. V shed 2 bases, J shed 11 bases, and the junction held 2 bases outside the gene matches. CDR1 is SGHRS and CDR2 is YFSETQ in the germline V gene. This CDR3 contains 12 residues. The CDR3 loop is CASSLGQGQQFF. CDR3 nucleotide sequence: TGCGCCAGCAGCTTAGGACAGGGGCAGCAGTTCTTC.

This clone was found a few times. V gene TRBV6-4 combines with J gene TRBJ2-2, with 7 bases fitting TRBD2. CDR3 length: 16 residues. V gave up 3 bases and J gave up 1 base; unmatched junction bases: 5. Germline V gene sequence: CDR1 MRHNA, CDR2 SNTAGT. Here the CDR3 reads CASSEFPSGNTGELFF. The CDR3 DNA sequence: TGTGCCAGCAGTGAATTTCCTAGCGGGAACACCGGGGAGCTGTTTTTT.

The sample holds many counts of this clone. This sequence joins TRBV27 and TRBJ2-3, with D perhaps matching TRBD1 or TRBD2 (6 bases each). Trimming removed 8 bases from V and 4 bases from J, with 16 bases in between. The CDR3 spans 14 residues. The germline gives CDR1 MNHEY, CDR2 SMNVEV (reference sequence). The CDR3 loop reads CASRGGIGADTQYF. CDR3 nucleotide sequence: TGTGCCAGCCGAGGGGGGATCGGCGCAGATACGCAGTATTTT.

This clone was found a few times. The chain's CDR3 is CASSPAGGFSNEKLFF. Written as DNA, the CDR3 is TGCGCCAGCAGCCCCGCAGGGGGCTTCTCTAATGAAAAACTGTTTTTT. The chain uses TRBV5-1 and TRBJ1-4, with 8 positions matching TRBD1. CDR3 length: 16 residues. In germline, CDR1 is SGHRS, CDR2 YFSETQ. Trimming cost V 4 bases and J 3 bases; bases outside gene matches: 8.

This clone was observed many times. CDR3 in amino acids: CSARGPGGVHNEQFF. CDR3 sequence (DNA): TGCAGTGCTAGAGGCCCTGGGGGAGTCCACAATGAGCAGTTCTTC. The chain recombines TRBV20-1 with TRBJ2-1; D may correspond to TRBD1 or TRBD2 (5 bases each). CDR1 and CDR2 (germline): DFQATT, SNEGSKA (reference sequence). The CDR3 runs 15 residues. V was clipped by 1 base and J by 5 bases, with 15 bases between them.

The chain combines TRBV10-3 with TRBJ2-7; TRBD2 matches at 8 bases. Germline V gene sequence: CDR1 ENHRY, CDR2 SYGVKD. The CDR3 length is 17 residues. The ends lost 2 bases at V and 3 bases at J; junction bases unmatched: 12. In DNA, the CDR3 is TGTGCCATCAGTGAGAGGGGTTCGGGGGGGGCTGGCTACGAGCAGTACTTC. Protein sequence: CAISERGSGGAGYEQYF.

This clone was observed at least ten times. V and J are TRBV6-1 and TRBJ2-1; 8 positions agree with TRBD1. V gave up 7 bases and J gave up 15 bases; unmatched junction bases: 11. The CDR3 runs 12 residues. Germline V gene lookup returns CDR1 MNHNS and CDR2 SASEGT. The CDR3 nucleotides are TGTGCCAGCAAAACCTCAGGGGGCGCGCCGTTCTTC. Translated, it gives CASKTSGGAPFF.

This clone showed up just a few times. The chain recombines TRBV15 with TRBJ2-5, with D hard to call. CDR3 length: 13 residues. V was clipped by 3 bases and J by 5 bases, with 10 bases between them. Germline-derived CDR1 and CDR2 are LNHNV and YYDKDF (reference sequence). The CDR3 spells CATSRVACETQYF. The DNA of the CDR3 is TGTGCCACCAGCAGGGTAGCTTGTGAGACCCAGTACTTC.

The rearrangement uses TRBV15 and TRBJ2-7; D could derive from TRBD1 or TRBD2 (5 bases each). The V end lost 2 bases, the J end lost 6 bases, and 8 bases lay between the germline ends. The CDR3 runs 12 residues. Germline-derived CDR1 and CDR2 are LNHNV and YYDKDF (reference sequence). The CDR3 DNA is TGTGCCACCAGCAGACGGGGACGCGAGCAGTACTTC. Translation gives CATSRRGREQYF. Drawing the rest from reference TRBV15 and TRBJ2-7, the complete variable domain is DAMVIQNPRYQVTQFGKPVTLSCSQTLNHNVMYWYQQKSSQAPKLLFHYYDKDFNNEADTPDNFQSRRPNTSFCFLDIRSPGLGDTAMYLCATSRRGREQYFGPGTRLTVT.

The rearrangement joins TRBV12-3 or TRBV12-4 to TRBJ2-1; the match to TRBD1 covers 10 bases. Trimming took 6 bases from V and 10 from J; bases not matched to a gene: 9. CDR3 length: 14 amino acids. This CDR3 reads CASSSWTGGGEQFF. The CDR3 DNA is TGTGCCAGCAGCTCCTGGACAGGGGGGGGGGAGCAGTTCTTC.

This clone ranks as medium-sized. The gene calls are TRBV6-2 or TRBV6-3 and TRBJ2-2; a weak D match, TRBD1 (6 bases). The V gene lost 6 bases and the J gene lost 6 bases, with 11 bases spanning the gap. Looked up from germline, CDR1 is MNHEY and CDR2 is SVGEGT. This CDR3 is built from 13 residues. The CDR3 sequence: CASRTEGAGELFF. In DNA, the CDR3 is TGTGCCAGCAGGACTGAGGGGGCCGGGGAGCTGTTTTTT.

The chain recombines TRBV2 with TRBJ1-1; D ambiguous. This CDR3 region has 13 residues. Germline CDR1 and CDR2: SNHLY and FYNNEI. V lost 4 bases and J lost 3, with 9 bases in between. CDR3 protein: CASSVELDTEAFF. In nucleotides, the CDR3 is TGTGCCAGCAGTGTTGAACTTGACACTGAAGCTTTCTTT.

This clone was observed a handful of times. The chain uses TRBV14 and TRBJ2-7; unclear D gene. The germline V gene has CDR1 SGHDN and CDR2 FVKESK. V was shortened by 4 bases and J by 1 base, with 8 bases between the two germline ends. The CDR3 consists of 13 residues. The CDR3 bases are TGTGCCAGCAGCCTAGACCAGTCCTACGAGCAGTACTTC. As protein: CASSLDQSYEQYF.

This clone was found many times. Other DNA sequences in this sample translate to the same CDR3. The rearrangement uses TRBV6-4 and TRBJ2-1, with TRBD1 matching 7 bases. There are 13 residues in the CDR3. With V trimmed by 2 bases and J by 5 bases, 0 bases remained unmatched. Germline V lookup: CDR1 MRHNA, CDR2 SNTAGT. The chain's CDR3 is CASSDRGHNEQFF. CDR3 coding DNA: TGTGCCAGCAGTGACAGGGGGCACAATGAGCAGTTCTTC.

Ten or more counts support this clone. V usage is TRBV6-1 and J usage is TRBJ1-1, with D perhaps matching TRBD1 (5 bases). Trimming removed 6 bases at V and 7 bases at J, with 9 bases between. The CDR3 covers 11 residues. From germline, CDR1 is MNHNS and CDR2 SASEGT. For the CDR3, the DNA is TGTGCCAGCAGGAAGACAGTTGAAGCTTTCTTT. This gives the protein CASRKTVEAFF.

This clone is termed medium-sized. V is TRBV6-2 or TRBV6-3 and J is TRBJ1-4; D is undetermined. CDR3 length equals 16 residues. CDR1 MNHEY and CDR2 SVGEGT come from the germline V gene. Trimming took 0 bases from V and 1 from J, leaving 9 bases between them. In DNA, the CDR3 is TGTGCCAGCAGTTACTCGGGTTTTGGAACTAATGAAAAACTGTTTTTT. Translation: CASSYSGFGTNEKLFF.